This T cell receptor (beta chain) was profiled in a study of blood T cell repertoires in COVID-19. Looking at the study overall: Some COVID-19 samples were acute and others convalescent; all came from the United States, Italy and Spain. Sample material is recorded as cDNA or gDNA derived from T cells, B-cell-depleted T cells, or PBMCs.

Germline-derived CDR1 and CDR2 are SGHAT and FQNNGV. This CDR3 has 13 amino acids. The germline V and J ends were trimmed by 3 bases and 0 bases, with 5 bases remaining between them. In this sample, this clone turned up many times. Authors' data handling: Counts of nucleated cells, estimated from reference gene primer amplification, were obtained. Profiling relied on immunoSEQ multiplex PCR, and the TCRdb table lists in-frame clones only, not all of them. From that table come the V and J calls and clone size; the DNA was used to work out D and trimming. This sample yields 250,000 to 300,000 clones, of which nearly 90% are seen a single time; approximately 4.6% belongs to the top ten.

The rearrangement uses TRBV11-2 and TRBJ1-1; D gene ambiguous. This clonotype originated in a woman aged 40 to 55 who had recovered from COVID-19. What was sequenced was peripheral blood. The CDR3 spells CASSFSMNTEAFF. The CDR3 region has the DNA TGTGCCAGCAGCTTTTCAATGAACACTGAAGCTTTCTTT.